Given below is one T cell receptor (beta chain) in context. Its antigen is currently unknown. The method was immunoSEQ multiplex PCR; TCRdb's version includes in-frame clones alone and lacks a portion of them. This table has under 100,000 clones, about 91% appearing once. This sample was taken from a study of T cell responses to AZD1222 COVID-19 vaccine. Study results and caveats: Baseline testing showed seropositivity in only 6 or 7 AZD1222 recipients. Nearly half of the spike-specific TCRs reportedly recognize variant regions that carry no mutations. The donor cohort was predominantly white British with a female majority, and clonal diversity may have been underestimated. Two AZD1222 doses significantly raised spike-specific TCR breadth and depth over controls.

This CDR3 has 15 amino acids. The germline V and J ends were trimmed by 5 bases and 5 bases, with 18 bases remaining between them. Germline V CDR1 and CDR2: SGHVS, FQNEAQ. This receptor was identified in an adult in good health. This chain connects TRBV7-8 to TRBJ2-5; tentatively, D is TRBD2 (6 bases). This specimen consisted of peripheral blood, obtained on day 0 of MenACWY control vaccination. The CDR3 DNA sequence: TGTGCCAGCAGCCCCGCGGCGGGGAGCCGGGAGACCCAGTACTTC. Translating it yields CASSPAAGSRETQYF.